Listed here are 10 T cell receptor beta chains from one sample, sequenced in a study of blood T cell repertoires in COVID-19. The data were produced by immunoSEQ multiplex PCR, yet TCRdb's version contains in-frame clones alone and is incomplete. The table lists about 63,000 clones, about 86% of them singletons. Sequenced input: peripheral blood. These receptors all come from a human donor in a cohort sampled during active COVID-19.

V is TRBV29-1 and J is TRBJ1-1, with D possibly TRBD1 on 5 matching bases. Trimming shortened V by 0 bases and J by 5 bases, and 16 bases separated the two germline ends. This CDR3 region has 15 residues. CDR1 and CDR2 (germline): SQVTM, ANQGSEA. This CDR3 is CSVEEGRTLGTEAFF. CDR3 nucleotide sequence: TGCAGCGTTGAAGAAGGCCGGACATTGGGGACTGAAGCTTTCTTT.

This sequence joins TRBV27 and TRBJ1-6; 10 nucleotides align to TRBD1. In germline, CDR1 is MNHEY, CDR2 SMNVEV (reference sequence). The CDR3 contains 15 residues. Trimming at V came to 3 bases and at J to 6 bases, leaving 2 bases not matched to a gene. DNA for the CDR3: TGTGCCAGCAGTTTGGACAGGGGGGGTAATTCACCCCTCCACTTT. Translating it yields CASSLDRGGNSPLHF.

The chain recombines TRBV6-5 with TRBJ1-5, with D maybe TRBD1 (5 bases). This CDR3 has 13 amino acids. The V end lost 8 bases, the J end lost 0 bases, and 8 bases lay between the germline ends. CDR1 is MNHEY and CDR2 is SVGAGI in the germline V gene. In nucleotides, the CDR3 is TGTGCCAGCCGGACACTTAGCAATCAGCCCCAGCATTTT. Translated: CASRTLSNQPQHF.

The rearrangement joins TRBV10-2 to TRBJ2-1; 13 bases map to TRBD2. The CDR3 spans 15 residues. Germline V lookup: CDR1 WSHSY, CDR2 SAAADI. With 6 bases clipped from V and 4 bases from J, the junction kept 3 bases outside the gene matches. CDR3 nucleotide sequence: TGCGCCAGCAGACGACTAGCGGGAGGTTACAATGAGCAGTTCTTC. Translated, it gives CASRRLAGGYNEQFF.

The table lists this clone with a count of one. The rearrangement links TRBV5-1 to TRBJ2-3; TRBD2 might be the D (7 bases). Germline V gene sequence: CDR1 SGHRS, CDR2 YFSETQ. Trimming cost V 2 bases and J 0 bases, with 10 bases left between them. The CDR3 has 15 amino acids. The CDR3 DNA reads TGCGCCAGCAGCTTCGGGGGGCGCAGCACAGATACGCAGTATTTT. It codes for CASSFGGRSTDTQYF.

The rearrangement joins TRBV18 to TRBJ2-1; tentatively, D is TRBD1 (5 bases). Germline V lookup: CDR1 KGHSH, CDR2 LQKENI. V lost 6 bases and J 7 bases, leaving 10 bases between the germline ends. The CDR3 contains 12 residues. Here the CDR3 reads CASSVRVNEQFF. CDR3 DNA: TGTGCCAGCTCGGTCAGGGTGAATGAGCAGTTCTTC.

This clone appeared a single time. The rearrangement uses TRBV11-2 and TRBJ2-7, with 8 bases matching TRBD2. This CDR3 has 15 residues. The junction had 14 bases not matched to a gene; V was cut back by 4 bases and J by 9 bases. Per germline, CDR1 SGHAT and CDR2 FQNNGV. The CDR3 region is CASSSLRLASSGQYF. CDR3 in DNA: TGTGCCAGCAGCTCACTCAGACTAGCGAGTTCTGGGCAGTACTTC. Using reference TRBV11-2 and TRBJ2-7 for the parts outside the CDR3, the full variable domain is EAGVAQSPRYKIIEKRQSVAFWCNPISGHATLYWYQQILGQGPKLLIQFQNNGVVDDSQLPKDRFSAERLKGVDSTLKIQPAKLEDSAVYLCASSSLRLASSGQYFGPGTRLTVT.

The chain is built from TRBV7-9 and TRBJ2-1, with D maybe TRBD1 (5 bases). The germline V gene has CDR1 SEHNR and CDR2 FQNEAQ (reference sequence). This CDR3 has 13 residues. Trimming left V 5 bases short and J 14 bases short, with 19 bases between. CDR3 in DNA: TGTGCCAGCAGCCCAGGGCCCAGACAAGGGGAGTTCTTC. Translation gives CASSPGPRQGEFF.

The table lists this clone with a few counts. The genes are TRBV12-3 or TRBV12-4 and TRBJ1-5; D possibly corresponds to TRBD1 (6 bases). V lost 6 bases, J lost 6 bases, and 9 bases lay in between. The CDR3 runs to 12 residues. CDR3 amino acids: CASSRGSQPQHF. The CDR3 DNA sequence: TGTGCCAGCAGCAGGGGTAGTCAGCCCCAGCATTTT.

This clone came up a few times. The chain joins TRBV27 to TRBJ2-4, with TRBD1 matching 7 bases. CDR1 is MNHEY, CDR2 SMNVEV, per germline (reference sequence). The CDR3 runs to 19 residues. V dropped 5 bases and J dropped 1; count of bases not matched to a gene: 17. CDR3 in DNA: TGTGCCAGCAGTACCCTCGGAGCAGGGGGTGAGTGGGCCAAAAACATTCAGTACTTC. As protein: CASSTLGAGGEWAKNIQYF.